The next 32 T cell receptor beta chains were all read from a single sample in a study of T cell responses to AZD1222 COVID-19 vaccine. TCRdb's copy holds only in-frame clones and misses some; the assay was immunoSEQ multiplex PCR. The table has some 80,000 clones, about 80% seen once. This material consisted of peripheral blood, taken 28 days after the second dose of the MenACWY control vaccine. Receptor source: an adult who received the MenACWY meningococcal vaccine as a control.

This chain uses TRBV5-1 with TRBJ1-1; no clear D. V was clipped by 2 bases and J by 5 bases, with 10 bases between them. The CDR3 length is 13 residues. In germline, CDR1 is SGHRS, CDR2 YFSETQ. CDR3 DNA sequence: TGCGCCAGCAGCTTAACAGTACCAACTGAAGCTTTCTTT. Encoded protein: CASSLTVPTEAFF.

The genes are TRBV12-1 and TRBJ2-2; TRBD2 is the table's D call, not checked against the DNA. TRBV12-1 is marked as a pseudogene. The CDR3 is 13 amino acids. CDR3 sequence: CASSLGTTGELFF. In DNA, the CDR3 is TGTGCCAGCAGCCTAGGGACTACCGGGGAGCTGTTTTTT.

The J gene is TRBJ2-7, the V gene TRBV7-3; 7 nucleotides match TRBD1. The CDR3 has 13 residues. Losses at the gene ends were 5 bases for V and 5 bases for J; bases not matched to a gene: 6. Germline V gene lookup returns CDR1 SGHTA and CDR2 FQGTGA. CDR3 loop: CASSQQQGNEQYF. The CDR3 DNA reads TGTGCCAGCAGCCAACAACAGGGGAACGAGCAGTACTTC.

This chain uses TRBV2 with TRBJ2-3; D remains unclear. The V end was cut by 7 bases, the J end by 4 bases, with 9 bases between. Germline CDR1 reads SNHLY; CDR2 reads FYNNEI. The CDR3 is 12 residues long. Here the CDR3 reads CASTPLADTQYF. The CDR3 DNA sequence: TGTGCCAGCACCCCTCTAGCAGATACGCAGTATTTT.

This chain uses TRBV6-5 with TRBJ1-3; no firm D call. V lost 3 bases and J 4 bases, leaving 7 bases between the germline ends. CDR1 and CDR2 (germline): MNHEY, SVGAGI. The CDR3 contains 13 residues. CDR3 residues: CASSYGGGNTIYF. For the CDR3, the DNA is TGTGCCAGCAGTTATGGTGGGGGAAACACCATATATTTT.

The rearrangement uses TRBV28 and TRBJ2-1; 9 positions match TRBD2. The CDR3 consists of 15 residues. The germline CDR1 and CDR2 sequences are MDHEN and SYDVKM. V dropped 2 bases and J dropped 6; count of bases not matched to a gene: 5. The CDR3 region is CASSLGVAGVNEQFF. The CDR3 DNA reads TGTGCCAGCAGTTTAGGAGTAGCGGGAGTCAATGAGCAGTTCTTC.

The rearrangement links TRBV27 to TRBJ2-7, with 9 bases fitting TRBD2. With V trimmed by 4 bases and J by 2 bases, 3 bases remained unmatched. The CDR3 runs to 14 residues. Germline CDR1 and CDR2: MNHEY and SMNVEV (reference sequence). CDR3 region: CASSSLAGPYEQYF. The CDR3 coding sequence is TGTGCCAGCAGTTCGCTAGCGGGGCCCTACGAGCAGTACTTC.

This clone was recorded a few times. This chain connects TRBV7-8 to TRBJ2-4; possibly TRBD2 for D (7 bases). Between the trimmed V and J ends, which lost 5 bases and 0 bases, there was a span of 17 bases. Germline V gives CDR1 SGHVS, CDR2 FQNEAQ. The CDR3 has 17 residues. The CDR3 region has the DNA TGTGCCAGCAGCGCCTCGGGGGGCGCGGGAGCCAAAAACATTCAGTACTTC. Its translation: CASSASGGAGAKNIQYF.

This chain uses TRBV29-1 with TRBJ2-7; D perhaps matches TRBD2 (7 bases). V lost 5 bases and J 6 bases, leaving 17 bases between the germline ends. CDR1 SQVTM and CDR2 ANQGSEA come from the germline V gene. The CDR3 spans 13 residues. The CDR3 DNA reads TGCAGCGTTAATACGGGGGGCAATGGCGAGCAGTACTTC. Amino acids: CSVNTGGNGEQYF.

J is TRBJ1-1 and V is TRBV3-1 (or the pseudogene TRBV3-2); tentatively, D is TRBD1 (5 bases). Trimming stripped 4 bases from V and 11 bases from J, with 17 bases between. The CDR3 covers 13 residues. Germline V lookup: CDR1 LGHDT, CDR2 YNNKEL (reference sequence). CDR3 DNA: TGTGCCAGCAGCCCTTCGACAGCCGGAGCGGCTTTCTTT. Its translation is CASSPSTAGAAFF.

The chain uses TRBV9 and TRBJ2-1; TRBD2 aligns across 10 bases. Germline V gene lookup returns CDR1 SGDLS and CDR2 YYNGEE. The trim removed 2 bases at V and 2 bases at J, leaving 7 bases unmatched. The CDR3 covers 17 residues. In DNA, the CDR3 is TGTGCCAGCAGCGTTGGTAGCGGGAGGCTCACCTACAATGAGCAGTTCTTC. This encodes CASSVGSGRLTYNEQFF.

The chain is built from TRBV29-1 and TRBJ1-1; TRBD1 matches 12 bases. The V segment lost 3 bases and the J segment 6 bases; nucleotides outside the gene matches: 2. CDR3 length: 13 amino acids. Germline lookup yields CDR1 SQVTM and CDR2 ANQGSEA. The CDR3 region has the DNA TGCAGCGTTGAGGGACAGGGGGCCTCTGAAGCTTTCTTT. Protein sequence: CSVEGQGASEAFF. The full variable domain, rest sourced from reference TRBV29-1 and TRBJ1-1, is SAVISQKPSRDICQRGTSLTIQCQVDSQVTMMFWYRQQPGQSLTLIATANQGSEATYESGFVIDKFPISRPNLTFSTLTVSNMSPEDSSIYLCSVEGQGASEAFFGQGTRLTVV.

The V and J genes are TRBV19 and TRBJ2-2; TRBD1 might be the D (6 bases). Trimming shortened V by 4 bases and J by 5 bases, and 11 bases separated the two germline ends. This CDR3 is built from 14 residues. Germline CDR1 reads LNHDA; CDR2 reads SQIVND (reference sequence). Here the CDR3 DNA reads TGTGCCAGTAGTAGGCAGGGGCATACCGGGGAGCTGTTTTTT. Translation gives CASSRQGHTGELFF.

This clone occurred once. The V gene is TRBV5-1, the J gene TRBJ1-2, with 11 bases identical to TRBD1. V was clipped by 4 bases and J by 2 bases; unmatched bases: 4. The CDR3 is made up of 15 amino acids. CDR1 and CDR2 from the germline V gene are SGHRS and YFSETQ. This CDR3 is CASSRGQGVNYGYTF. The CDR3 nucleotides are TGCGCCAGCAGCCGGGGACAGGGGGTAAACTATGGCTACACCTTC.

The sample holds one count of this clone. The chain links TRBV14 to TRBJ1-1; D not resolved. With 6 bases removed from V and 1 base from J, the gap between germline ends came to 12 bases. The CDR3 has 14 amino acids. Germline V gene lookup returns CDR1 SGHDN and CDR2 FVKESK. The CDR3 here is CASSRGLGNTEAFF. The DNA for the CDR3 is TGTGCCAGCAGTCGCGGACTCGGGAACACTGAAGCTTTCTTT.

The genes are TRBV2 and TRBJ1-1; a weak D match, TRBD1 (6 bases). The CDR3 length is 13 residues. Germline V CDR1 and CDR2: SNHLY, FYNNEI. The V and J ends lost 3 bases and 5 bases respectively, with 10 bases between them. CDR3 bases: TGTGCCAGCAGTGAGACAGGATTGACTGAAGCTTTCTTT. Translated, it gives CASSETGLTEAFF.

A single count supports this clone. This chain joins TRBV27 and TRBJ1-1; maybe TRBD1 (6 bases). There are 13 residues in the CDR3. Trimming stripped 5 bases from V and 6 bases from J, with 13 bases between. Germline assignment: CDR1 MNHEY and CDR2 SMNVEV (reference sequence). The CDR3 region is CASSITGSPEAFF. DNA for the CDR3: TGTGCCAGCAGTATCACAGGGTCCCCTGAAGCTTTCTTT.

Turning to this clone: The junction departs from the called germline gene at one end, perhaps through a read error. The chain has TRBV7-8 and TRBJ1-2; D remains ambiguous. CDR1 is SGHVS and CDR2 is FQNEAQ in the germline V gene. This CDR3 is built from 15 residues. The CDR3 here is CASTLDAQTNYGYTF. DNA for the CDR3: TGTGCCAGCACCTTAGACGCACAGACTAACTATGGCTACACCTTC.

The V and J genes are TRBV7-9 and TRBJ2-1; 11 positions agree with TRBD2. This CDR3 has 14 residues. Germline trimming cut 3 bases from V and 7 bases from J; bases unmatched to any gene: 2. CDR1 and CDR2 from the germline V gene are SEHNR and FQNEAQ (reference sequence). In DNA form, the CDR3 reads TGTGCCAGCAGCTTTAGCGGGAGGGGGAATGAGCAGTTCTTC. Amino acids: CASSFSGRGNEQFF.

The rearrangement joins TRBV6-1 to TRBJ1-6, with 11 bases fitting TRBD1. Trimming removed 2 bases from V and 4 bases from J; junction bases left unmatched: 1. This CDR3 has 16 amino acids. Germline V gene data show CDR1 as MNHNS and CDR2 as SASEGT. This CDR3 is CASSERDRGYNSPLHF. Here the CDR3 DNA reads TGTGCCAGCAGTGAAAGGGACAGGGGGTATAATTCACCCCTCCACTTT.

This chain links TRBV6-5 with TRBJ2-5, with D perhaps matching TRBD2 (7 bases). The CDR3 has 12 amino acids. Germline CDR1 and CDR2: MNHEY and SVGAGI. Trimming took off 8 bases at V and 2 bases at J, with 9 bases between the two ends. The CDR3 coding sequence is TGTGCCAGCGCGGGGGCACAAGAGACCCAGTACTTC. Translating it yields CASAGAQETQYF.

The sample holds one count of this clone. The rearrangement links TRBV7-6 to TRBJ2-3, with D unresolved. V lost 6 bases and J 1 base, leaving 17 bases between the germline ends. This CDR3 is 16 amino acids long. Germline assignment: CDR1 SGHVS and CDR2 FNYEAQ. In DNA, the CDR3 is TGTGCCAGCAGTCTATCCGGGCCTGGCGGCACAGATACGCAGTATTTT. Protein: CASSLSGPGGTDTQYF.

This chain uses TRBV6-1 with TRBJ2-7; TRBD1 is a possible D gene (6 bases). From germline, CDR1 is MNHNS and CDR2 SASEGT. CDR3 length: 13 residues. Trimming took 6 bases from V and 3 from J, leaving 12 bases between them. CDR3 DNA: TGTGCCAGCAGCCCAGGACAGCACTACGAGCAGTACTTC. Translating it yields CASSPGQHYEQYF.

The chain couples TRBV7-9 to TRBJ2-7; 7 bases are shared with TRBD1. With V trimmed by 7 bases and J by 1 base, 4 bases remained unmatched. The CDR3 consists of 13 residues. The V gene's germline CDR1 is SEHNR and CDR2 FQNEAQ (reference sequence). This CDR3 is CASTPTGSYEQYF. In DNA form, the CDR3 reads TGTGCCAGCACCCCGACAGGGTCCTACGAGCAGTACTTC.

This clone was observed a few times. This sequence joins TRBV7-8 and TRBJ2-1; D is possibly TRBD1 (5 bases). The CDR3 totals 14 residues. Germline CDR1 and CDR2: SGHVS and FQNEAQ. Trimming took off 0 bases at V and 8 bases at J, with 11 bases between the two ends. The CDR3 is CASSLAPWGDEQFF. The CDR3, as DNA: TGTGCCAGCAGCTTAGCGCCCTGGGGCGATGAGCAGTTCTTC.

This chain joins TRBV5-1 and TRBJ2-7; 7 nucleotides match TRBD1. V gave up 4 bases and J gave up 5 bases; unmatched junction bases: 9. CDR3 length equals 14 residues. The germline CDR1 and CDR2 sequences are SGHRS and YFSETQ. The CDR3 spells CASSIDRVVDEQYF. The CDR3 nucleotides are TGCGCCAGCAGCATAGACAGGGTGGTGGACGAGCAGTACTTC.

The chain links TRBV11-2 to TRBJ1-4; D not certain. Germline values: CDR1 SGHAT, CDR2 FQNNGV. V gave up 7 bases and J gave up 5 bases, with 17 bases separating them. There are 15 residues in the CDR3. The DNA of the CDR3 is TGTGCCAGCACCCTACTGGGAGGGAGAAATGAAAAACTGTTTTTT. Translated, it gives CASTLLGGRNEKLFF.

The chain couples TRBV19 to TRBJ1-5, with D unresolved. Germline lookup yields CDR1 LNHDA and CDR2 SQIVND (reference sequence). The CDR3 length is 15 residues. V gave up 3 bases and J gave up 0 bases, with 9 bases separating them. CDR3 nucleotides: TGTGCCAGTAGTATGGGTTGGGGTAGCAATCAGCCCCAGCATTTT. The encoded protein is CASSMGWGSNQPQHF.

V gene TRBV4-3 combines with J gene TRBJ1-1; 7 nucleotides line up with TRBD1. CDR3 length: 16 residues. Germline CDR1 is LGHNA and CDR2 is YSLEER. Unmatched junction bases numbered 12, after V lost 1 base and J lost 7 bases. In DNA, the CDR3 is TGCGCCAGCAGCCAAGGGATCCAGGGCTACAGGGGTGAAGCTTTCTTT. Translated: CASSQGIQGYRGEAFF.

This chain connects TRBV28 to TRBJ2-1; 13 bases line up with TRBD2. This CDR3 comprises 12 residues. The V gene end was trimmed by 7 bases and the J gene end by 10 bases; junction bases not matched to a gene: 1. Germline V lookup: CDR1 MDHEN, CDR2 SYDVKM. The CDR3: CASKTSGREQFF. DNA for the CDR3: TGTGCCAGCAAGACTAGCGGGAGGGAGCAGTTCTTC.

The chain recombines TRBV5-1 with TRBJ2-1; D may be TRBD1 or TRBD2 (7 bases each). V was pared by 4 bases and J by 7 bases, with 24 bases between. The V gene's germline CDR1 is SGHRS and CDR2 YFSETQ. This CDR3 has 17 amino acids. The CDR3 DNA is TGCGCCAGCAGCCCAGGGGGGGTCTCCACAACTTATAATGAGCAGTTCTTC. It yields the protein CASSPGGVSTTYNEQFF. The full variable domain, rest sourced from reference TRBV5-1 and TRBJ2-1, is KAGVTQTPRYLIKTRGQQVTLSCSPISGHRSVSWYQQTPGQGLQFLFEYFSETQRNKGNFPGRFSGRQFSNSRSEMNVSTLELGDSALYLCASSPGGVSTTYNEQFFGPGTRLTVL.

This clone has a handful of counts. The V and J genes are TRBV7-9 and TRBJ1-5, with D possibly matching TRBD1 (5 bases). This CDR3 has 13 residues. V was pared by 5 bases and J by 7 bases, with 12 bases between. The V gene's germline CDR1 is SEHNR and CDR2 FQNEAQ (reference sequence). The CDR3 coding sequence is TGTGCCAGCAGCGCAGGGTCTAGCCAGCCCCAGCATTTT. It is translated as CASSAGSSQPQHF.